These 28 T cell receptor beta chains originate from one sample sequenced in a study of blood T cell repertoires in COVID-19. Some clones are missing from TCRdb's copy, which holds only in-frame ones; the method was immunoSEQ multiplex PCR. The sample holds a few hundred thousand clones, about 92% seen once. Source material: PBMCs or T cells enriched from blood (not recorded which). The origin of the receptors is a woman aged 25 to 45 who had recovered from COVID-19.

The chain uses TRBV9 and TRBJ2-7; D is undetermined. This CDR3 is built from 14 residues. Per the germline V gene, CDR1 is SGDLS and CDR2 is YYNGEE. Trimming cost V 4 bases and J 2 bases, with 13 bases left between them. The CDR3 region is CASSPPGQAYEQYF. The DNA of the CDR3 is TGTGCCAGCAGCCCCCCCGGCCAGGCCTACGAGCAGTACTTC.

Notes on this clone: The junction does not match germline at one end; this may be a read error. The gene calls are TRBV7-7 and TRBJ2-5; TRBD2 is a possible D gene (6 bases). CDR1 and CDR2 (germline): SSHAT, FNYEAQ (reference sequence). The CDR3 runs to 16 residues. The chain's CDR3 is CASSLVTMGLSETQYF. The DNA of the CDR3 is TGTGCTAGCAGCTTAGTCACTATGGGACTGTCCGAGACCCAGTACTTC.

Written as DNA, the CDR3 is TGTGCCAGCTCCTGGGGGCGGAACACTGAAGCTTTCTTT. Its translation: CASSWGRNTEAFF. The J gene is TRBJ1-1, the V gene TRBV6-5, with D perhaps matching TRBD1 (6 bases). V was pared by 8 bases and J by 1 base, with 11 bases between. The CDR3 consists of 13 residues. Germline loops: CDR1 MNHEY, CDR2 SVGAGI.

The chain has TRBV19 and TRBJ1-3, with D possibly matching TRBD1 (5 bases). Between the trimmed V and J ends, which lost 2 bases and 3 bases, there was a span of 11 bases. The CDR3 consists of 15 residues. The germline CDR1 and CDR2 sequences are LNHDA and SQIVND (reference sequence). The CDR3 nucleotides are TGTGCCAGTAGTATAATGACAGCCAATGGAAACACCATATATTTT. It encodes CASSIMTANGNTIYF.

CDR3 sequence reads: CATHRDGYTF. CDR3 bases: TGTGCCACCCATCGGGATGGCTACACCTTC. The J gene is TRBJ1-2, the V gene TRBV7-9; D gene ambiguous. The CDR3 sequence is 10 residues long. In germline, CDR1 is SEHNR, CDR2 FQNEAQ (reference sequence). Trimming shortened V by 10 bases and J by 6 bases, and 9 bases separated the two germline ends.

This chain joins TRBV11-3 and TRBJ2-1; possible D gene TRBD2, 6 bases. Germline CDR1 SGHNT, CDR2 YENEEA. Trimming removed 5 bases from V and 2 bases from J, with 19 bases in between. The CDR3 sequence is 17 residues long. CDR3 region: CASSLTSGAATYNEQFF. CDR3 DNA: TGTGCCAGCAGCCTAACTTCGGGAGCCGCAACCTACAATGAGCAGTTCTTC.

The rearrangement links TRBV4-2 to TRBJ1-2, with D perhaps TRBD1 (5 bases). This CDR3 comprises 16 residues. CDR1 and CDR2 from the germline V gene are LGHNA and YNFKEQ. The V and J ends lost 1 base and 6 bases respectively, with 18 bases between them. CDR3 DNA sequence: TGTGCCAGCAGCCAAGTTGGTACAGGTAGGGTCGATGGCTACACCTTC. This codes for CASSQVGTGRVDGYTF.

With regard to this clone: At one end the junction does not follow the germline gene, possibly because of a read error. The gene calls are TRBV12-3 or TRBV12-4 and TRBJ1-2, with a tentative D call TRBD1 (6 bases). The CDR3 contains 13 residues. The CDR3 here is CASSLDRPYGYTF. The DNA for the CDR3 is TGTGCCAGCAGCTTAGACAGGCCCTATGGCTACACCTTC.

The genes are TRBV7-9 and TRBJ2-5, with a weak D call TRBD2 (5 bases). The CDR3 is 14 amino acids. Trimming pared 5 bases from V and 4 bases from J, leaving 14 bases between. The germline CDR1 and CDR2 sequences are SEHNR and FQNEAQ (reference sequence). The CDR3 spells CASSSSGRGETQYF. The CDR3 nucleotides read TGTGCCAGCAGCAGCTCAGGTCGGGGAGAGACCCAGTACTTC.

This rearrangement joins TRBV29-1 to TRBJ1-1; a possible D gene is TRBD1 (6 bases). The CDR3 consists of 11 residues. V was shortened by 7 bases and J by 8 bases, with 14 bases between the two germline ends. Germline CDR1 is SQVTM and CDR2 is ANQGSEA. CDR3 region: CSAYLDREAFF. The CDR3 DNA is TGCAGCGCCTATTTAGACAGGGAAGCTTTCTTT.

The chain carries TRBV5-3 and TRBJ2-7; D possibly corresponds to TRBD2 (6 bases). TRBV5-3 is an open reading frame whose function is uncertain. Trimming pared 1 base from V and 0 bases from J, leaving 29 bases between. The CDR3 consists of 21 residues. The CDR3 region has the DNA TGTGCCAGAAGCTTGTCCACCCGGGGAGCGGGTCTCTCCAGGAGCTCCTACGAGCAGTACTTC. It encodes CARSLSTRGAGLSRSSYEQYF.

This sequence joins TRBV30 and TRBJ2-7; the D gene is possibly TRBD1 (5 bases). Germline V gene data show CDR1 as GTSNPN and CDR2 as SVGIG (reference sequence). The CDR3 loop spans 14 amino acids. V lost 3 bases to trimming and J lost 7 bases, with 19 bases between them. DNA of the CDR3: TGTGCCTGGAGCCAGCGACAGATAACTGAAGAGCAGTACTTC. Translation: CAWSQRQITEEQYF. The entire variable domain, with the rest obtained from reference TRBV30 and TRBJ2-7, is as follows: SQTIHQWPATLVQPVGSPLSLECTVEGTSNPNLYWYRQAAGRGLQLLFYSVGIGQISSEVPQNLSASRPQDRQFILSSKKLLLSDSGFYLCAWSQRQITEEQYFGPGTRLTVT.

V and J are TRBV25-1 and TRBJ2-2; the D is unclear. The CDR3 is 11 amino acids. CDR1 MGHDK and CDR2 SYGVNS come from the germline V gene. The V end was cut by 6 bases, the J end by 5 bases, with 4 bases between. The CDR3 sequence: CASRYTGELFF. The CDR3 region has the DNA TGTGCCAGCAGATATACCGGGGAGCTGTTTTTT. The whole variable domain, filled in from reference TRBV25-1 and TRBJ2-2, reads EADIYQTPRYLVIGTGKKITLECSQTMGHDKMYWYQQDPGMELHLIHYSYGVNSTEKGDLSSESTVSRIRTEHFPLTLESARPSHTSQYLCASRYTGELFFGEGSRLTVL.

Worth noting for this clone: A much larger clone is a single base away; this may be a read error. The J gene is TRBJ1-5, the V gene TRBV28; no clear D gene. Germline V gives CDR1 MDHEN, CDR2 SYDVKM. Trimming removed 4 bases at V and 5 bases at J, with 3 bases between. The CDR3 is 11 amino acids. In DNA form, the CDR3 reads TGTGCCAGCAGTTCCTATCAGCCCCAGCATTTT. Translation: CASSSYQPQHF. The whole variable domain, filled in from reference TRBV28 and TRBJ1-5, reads DVKVTQSSRYLVKRTGEKVFLECVQDMDHENMFWYRQDPGLGLRLIYFSYDVKMKEKGDIPEGYSVSREKKERFSLILESASTNQTSMYLCASSSYQPQHFGDGTRLSIL.

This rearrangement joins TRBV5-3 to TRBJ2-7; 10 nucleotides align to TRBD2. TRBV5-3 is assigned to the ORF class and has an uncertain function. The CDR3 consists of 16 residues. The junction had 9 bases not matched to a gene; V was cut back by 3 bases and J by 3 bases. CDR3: CARSSHASGSIYEQYF. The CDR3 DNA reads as TGTGCCAGAAGCTCCCACGCTAGCGGGAGTATCTACGAGCAGTACTTC.

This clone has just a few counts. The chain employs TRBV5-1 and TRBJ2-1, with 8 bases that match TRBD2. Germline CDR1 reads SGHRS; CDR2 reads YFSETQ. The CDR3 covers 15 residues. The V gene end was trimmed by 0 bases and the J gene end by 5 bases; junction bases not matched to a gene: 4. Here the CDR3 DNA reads TGCGCCAGCAGCTTGGAGCGGGAGATAAACAATGAGCAGTTCTTC. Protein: CASSLEREINNEQFF.

The CDR3 reads CASSLDGVRGTEAFF. CDR3 DNA: TGCGCCAGCAGCTTGGATGGCGTTAGGGGCACTGAAGCTTTCTTT. This rearrangement joins TRBV5-1 to TRBJ1-1; TRBD1 might be the D (5 bases). V lost 0 bases to trimming and J lost 4 bases, with 13 bases between them. CDR3 length: 15 amino acids. The V gene's germline CDR1 is SGHRS and CDR2 YFSETQ.

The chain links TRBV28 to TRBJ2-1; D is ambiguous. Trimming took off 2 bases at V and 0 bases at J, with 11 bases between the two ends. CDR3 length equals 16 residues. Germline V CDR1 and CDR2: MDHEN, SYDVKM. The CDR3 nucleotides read TGTGCCAGCAGTTTAATGTGGTGGAGCTCCTACAATGAGCAGTTCTTC. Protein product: CASSLMWWSSYNEQFF.

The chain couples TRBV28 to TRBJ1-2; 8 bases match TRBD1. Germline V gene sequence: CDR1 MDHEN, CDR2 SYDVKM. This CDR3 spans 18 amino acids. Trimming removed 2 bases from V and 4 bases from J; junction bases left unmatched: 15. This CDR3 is CASSLPLPGGGLGYGYTF. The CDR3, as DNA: TGTGCCAGCAGTTTACCGTTGCCAGGGGGCGGACTAGGCTATGGCTACACCTTC.

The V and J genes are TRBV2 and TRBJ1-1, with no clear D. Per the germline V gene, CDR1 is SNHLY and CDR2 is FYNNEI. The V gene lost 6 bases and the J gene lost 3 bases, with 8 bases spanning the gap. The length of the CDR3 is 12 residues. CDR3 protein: CASRAGYTEAFF. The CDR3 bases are TGTGCCAGCAGGGCGGGTTACACTGAAGCTTTCTTT. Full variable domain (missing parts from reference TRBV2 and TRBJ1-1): EPEVTQTPSHQVTQMGQEVILRCVPISNHLYFYWYRQILGQKVEFLVSFYNNEISEKSEIFDDQFSVERPDGSNFTLKIRSTKLEDSAMYFCASRAGYTEAFFGQGTRLTVV.

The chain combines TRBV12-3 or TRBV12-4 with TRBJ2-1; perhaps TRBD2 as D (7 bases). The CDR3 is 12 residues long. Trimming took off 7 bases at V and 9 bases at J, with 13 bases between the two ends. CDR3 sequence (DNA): TGTGCCAGCAACGGGGGGCCGACTGAGCAGTTCTTC. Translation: CASNGGPTEQFF.

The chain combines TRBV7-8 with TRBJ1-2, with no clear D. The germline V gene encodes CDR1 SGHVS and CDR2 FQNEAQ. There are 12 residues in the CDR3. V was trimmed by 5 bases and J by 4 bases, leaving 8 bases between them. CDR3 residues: CASSPDTYGYTF. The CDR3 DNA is TGTGCCAGCAGCCCTGACACCTATGGCTACACCTTC.

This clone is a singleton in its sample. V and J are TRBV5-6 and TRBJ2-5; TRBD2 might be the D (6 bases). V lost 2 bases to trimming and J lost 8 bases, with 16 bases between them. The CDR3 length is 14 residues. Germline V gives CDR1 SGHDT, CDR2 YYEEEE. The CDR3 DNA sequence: TGTGCCAGCAGCTTATGGCGGGATCAGGGTACCCAGTACTTC. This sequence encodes CASSLWRDQGTQYF.

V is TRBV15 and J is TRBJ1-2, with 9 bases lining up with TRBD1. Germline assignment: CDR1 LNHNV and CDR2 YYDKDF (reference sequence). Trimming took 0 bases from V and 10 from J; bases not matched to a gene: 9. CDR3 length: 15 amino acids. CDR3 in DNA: TGTGCCACCAGCAGAGATCGGGACAGGGCCAGGGACTACACCTTC. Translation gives CATSRDRDRARDYTF.

The CDR3 DNA reads as TGTGCCAGCAGTGCCCCCGGAGACCTTAGCAATCAGCCCCAGCATTTT. It encodes CASSAPGDLSNQPQHF. The J gene is TRBJ1-5, the V gene TRBV28, with unresolved D. Germline V gives CDR1 MDHEN, CDR2 SYDVKM. The CDR3 contains 16 residues. With 5 bases removed from V and 0 bases from J, the gap between germline ends came to 14 bases.

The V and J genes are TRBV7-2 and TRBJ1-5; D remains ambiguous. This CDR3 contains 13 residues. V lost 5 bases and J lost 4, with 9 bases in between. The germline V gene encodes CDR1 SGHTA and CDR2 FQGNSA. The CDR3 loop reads CASSAGWNQPQHF. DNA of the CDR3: TGTGCCAGCAGCGCGGGGTGGAATCAGCCCCAGCATTTT.

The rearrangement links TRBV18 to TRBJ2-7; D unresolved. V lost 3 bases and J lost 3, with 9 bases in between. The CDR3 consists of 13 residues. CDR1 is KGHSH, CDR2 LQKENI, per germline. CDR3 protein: CASSPDQFYEQYF. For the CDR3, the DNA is TGTGCCAGCTCACCTGATCAGTTCTACGAGCAGTACTTC.

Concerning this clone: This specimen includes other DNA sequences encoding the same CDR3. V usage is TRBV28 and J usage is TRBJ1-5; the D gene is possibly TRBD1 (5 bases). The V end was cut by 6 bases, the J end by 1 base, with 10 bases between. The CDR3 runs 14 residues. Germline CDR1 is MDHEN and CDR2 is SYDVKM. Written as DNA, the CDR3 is TGTGCCAGCAGGCAGGGAGGCAGCAATCAGCCCCAGCATTTT. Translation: CASRQGGSNQPQHF.